The 6 T cell receptor beta chains reported below all come from one sample, sequenced in a study of T cell changes during pregnancy in multiple sclerosis. TCRdb's table, derived via immunoSEQ multiplex PCR, lists solely in-frame clones and lacks some. Of 38,000 or so clones in the sample, more than 85% are singletons; the top ten hold roughly 13%. The sequencing here drew on CD8+ T cells from peripheral blood mononuclear cells, taken in the first trimester of pregnancy. Every receptor here comes from a female donor with multiple sclerosis, enrolled in a pregnancy study.

The gene calls are TRBV6-1 and TRBJ2-3; 10 positions agree with TRBD2. Germline CDR1 is MNHNS and CDR2 is SASEGT. The ends lost 2 bases at V and 4 bases at J; junction bases unmatched: 3. This CDR3 has 15 residues. CDR3 in DNA: TGTGCCAGCAGTGAACAGCGGGGGGGGGCAGATACGCAGTATTTT. Translation gives CASSEQRGGADTQYF.

The chain carries TRBV20-1 and TRBJ1-1; perhaps TRBD1 as D (5 bases). This CDR3 region has 11 residues. Germline CDR1 DFQATT, CDR2 SNEGSKA (reference sequence). The CDR3: CRAPGYTEAFF. In DNA form, the CDR3 reads TGCAGGGCCCCAGGGTACACTGAAGCTTTCTTT.

J is TRBJ2-3 and V is TRBV9; D remains ambiguous. The CDR3 length is 14 residues. CDR1 is SGDLS and CDR2 is YYNGEE in the germline V gene. V lost 0 bases to trimming and J lost 0 bases, with 5 bases between them. The CDR3 here is CASSVDSSTDTQYF. CDR3 DNA sequence: TGTGCCAGCAGCGTAGACTCCAGCACAGATACGCAGTATTTT.

The chain has TRBV5-6 and TRBJ1-1; D possibly corresponds to TRBD1 (5 bases). In germline, CDR1 is SGHDT, CDR2 YYEEEE. The CDR3 loop spans 14 amino acids. Trimming took off 4 bases at V and 4 bases at J, with 14 bases between the two ends. This CDR3 reads CASSLTSGSTEAFF. The CDR3, as DNA: TGTGCCAGCAGCCTCACCTCAGGGTCCACTGAAGCTTTCTTT.

The V and J genes are TRBV5-6 and TRBJ2-7, with 11 bases lining up with TRBD2. The germline gives CDR1 SGHDT, CDR2 YYEEEE. The CDR3 covers 15 residues. V was clipped by 3 bases and J by 3 bases; unmatched bases: 5. The CDR3 bases are TGTGCCAGCAGCTCCTCTAGCGGGGGGTACTACGAGCAGTACTTC. As protein: CASSSSSGGYYEQYF.

The genes are TRBV13 and TRBJ2-2; weak D call: TRBD2 (6 bases). Germline CDR1 PRHDT, CDR2 FYEKMQ (reference sequence). CDR3 length: 14 amino acids. V gave up 4 bases and J gave up 7 bases, with 13 bases separating them. Written as DNA, the CDR3 is TGTGCCAGCAGCTCGGGACTCCAGGGCGGGGAGCTGTTTTTT. Its protein product is CASSSGLQGGELFF.